This entry lists 17 T cell receptor beta chains sequenced from one sample in a study of shared clonotypes between healthy human individuals. The data were produced by immunoSEQ multiplex PCR, yet TCRdb's version contains in-frame clones alone and is incomplete. The table lists about 770,000 clones, over 60% of them singletons. The sequencing sample was made of memory CD4+ T cells sorted from blood. The sample's subset: CD45RA-negative fraction. These receptors were collected from a woman between 25 and 40 years old in good health.

The chain uses TRBV28 and TRBJ2-5; perhaps TRBD2 as D (5 bases). The CDR3 contains 17 residues. Germline V gives CDR1 MDHEN, CDR2 SYDVKM. V gave up 4 bases and J gave up 5 bases, with 23 bases separating them. DNA for the CDR3: TGTGCCAGCAGTTCATCTCGTCGCCGCGGGCTAGGGGAGACCCAGTACTTC. Translating it yields CASSSSRRRGLGETQYF.

A remark on this clone: Just one base apart from a much larger clone, this may be a read error. Within the sample, other DNA sequences also encode this same CDR3. J is TRBJ2-1 and V is TRBV2; no clear D. Germline assignment: CDR1 SNHLY and CDR2 FYNNEI. Trimming took 6 bases from V and 3 from J, leaving 3 bases between them. The CDR3 totals 11 residues. In nucleotides, the CDR3 is TGTGCCAGCAGCGACTACAATGAGCAGTTCTTC. Encoded protein: CASSDYNEQFF.

Written as DNA, the CDR3 is TGTGCCAGCAGCTGGGAGGGTCCGAACACTGAAGCTTTCTTT. Amino acid sequence: CASSWEGPNTEAFF. The chain recombines TRBV7-9 with TRBJ1-1; the D is unclear. CDR1 is SEHNR, CDR2 FQNEAQ, per germline (reference sequence). V shed 4 bases and J shed 1 base, with 10 bases lying between them. The CDR3 sequence is 14 residues long.

The V gene is TRBV2, the J gene TRBJ1-1, with D uncertain. Germline V gene sequence: CDR1 SNHLY, CDR2 FYNNEI. Trimming cost V 2 bases and J 4 bases, with 14 bases left between them. The CDR3 has 15 residues. CDR3 nucleotide sequence: TGTGCCAGCAGTGAATTCGATCTGGCGGCCACTGAAGCTTTCTTT. Protein product: CASSEFDLAATEAFF.

This chain connects TRBV6-5 to TRBJ1-1; no firm D call. The V and J ends lost 6 bases and 8 bases respectively, with 10 bases between them. This CDR3 contains 11 residues. From germline, CDR1 is MNHEY and CDR2 SVGAGI. CDR3 amino acids: CASRDPREAFF. CDR3 coding DNA: TGTGCCAGCAGAGACCCGCGAGAAGCTTTCTTT.

This clone has just one count. The chain combines TRBV7-9 with TRBJ2-3; D may be TRBD2 (6 bases). Between the trimmed V and J ends, which lost 1 base and 0 bases, there was a span of 11 bases. The CDR3 spans 16 residues. Germline values: CDR1 SEHNR, CDR2 FQNEAQ (reference sequence). The CDR3 sequence is CASSLVLAGSTDTQYF. CDR3 in DNA: TGTGCCAGCAGCTTAGTGCTCGCGGGAAGCACAGATACGCAGTATTTT.

The chain combines TRBV7-2 with TRBJ2-7; TRBD2 agrees at 11 bases. The trim removed 8 bases at V and 6 bases at J, leaving 6 bases unmatched. The V gene's germline CDR1 is SGHTA and CDR2 FQGNSA. This CDR3 contains 13 residues. CDR3 nucleotides: TGTGCCAGCGCCGCCGGGACTAGCGGCGAGCAGTACTTC. The encoded protein is CASAAGTSGEQYF. Looking up the rest from reference TRBV7-2 and TRBJ2-7 gives the full variable domain: GAGVSQSPSNKVTEKGKDVELRCDPISGHTALYWYRQSLGQGLEFLIYFQGNSAPDKSGLPSDRFSAERTGGSVSTLTIQRTQQEDSAVYLCASAAGTSGEQYFGPGTRLTVT.

On this clone: This may come from a read error, since a much larger clone is one base off. Other DNA sequences in the same sample also yield this CDR3. This chain connects TRBV18 to TRBJ1-4, with TRBD1 identical over 9 bases. This CDR3 has 14 residues. J gave up 7 bases and V 3 bases, and 3 bases lay outside the gene matches. Germline V CDR1 and CDR2: KGHSH, LQKENI. CDR3 loop: CASSPGQGTEKLFF. DNA of the CDR3: TGTGCCAGCTCACCGGGACAGGGTACTGAAAAACTGTTTTTT.

V is TRBV20-1 and J is TRBJ2-1; the D is unclear. Trimming shortened V by 5 bases and J by 9 bases, and 11 bases separated the two germline ends. CDR1 DFQATT and CDR2 SNEGSKA come from the germline V gene (reference sequence). This CDR3 has 11 amino acids. The CDR3 DNA is TGCAGTGCTGCTCTGGGTGGTGAGCAGTTCTTC. Its protein product is CSAALGGEQFF.

This clone was recorded a few times. The chain employs TRBV29-1 and TRBJ1-2, with 9 nucleotides matching TRBD1. V lost 4 bases, J lost 2 bases, and 5 bases stayed unmatched. Germline lookup yields CDR1 SQVTM and CDR2 ANQGSEA. This CDR3 has 14 residues. The CDR3 sequence is CSVGRTGANYGYTF. As DNA, the CDR3 is TGCAGCGTTGGTAGGACAGGGGCAAACTATGGCTACACCTTC.

Details on this clone: Additional DNA sequences in this sample encode the identical CDR3. The genes are TRBV11-2 and TRBJ2-2; TRBD2 aligns across 11 bases. The CDR3 covers 16 residues. V trimming: 2 bases; J trimming: 2 bases; junction bases outside the gene matches: 1. Germline CDR1 and CDR2: SGHAT and FQNNGV. CDR3 region: CASSLLAGGNTGELFF. CDR3 nucleotides: TGTGCCAGCAGCTTACTAGCGGGAGGCAACACCGGGGAGCTGTTTTTT.

CDR3 region: CASRGQGYTGELFF. In DNA, the CDR3 is TGCGCCAGCAGGGGACAGGGTTACACCGGGGAGCTGTTTTTT. V is TRBV4-1 and J is TRBJ2-2, with 9 bases matching TRBD1. The V and J ends lost 6 bases and 3 bases, in that order; junction bases with no gene match: 2. Per the germline V gene, CDR1 is MGHRA and CDR2 is YSYEKL. CDR3 length: 14 amino acids.

This clone was recorded once. The chain joins TRBV9 to TRBJ1-2, with D unclear. Looked up from germline, CDR1 is SGDLS and CDR2 is YYNGEE. The CDR3 is made up of 15 amino acids. The germline V and J ends were trimmed by 4 bases and 0 bases, with 13 bases remaining between them. The CDR3 coding sequence is TGTGCCAGCAGCCCCTCCCCGTCAGCTAACTATGGCTACACCTTC. Encoded protein: CASSPSPSANYGYTF.

As regards this clone: Other DNA sequences in this sample translate to the same CDR3. This rearrangement joins TRBV6-5 to TRBJ2-7; possibly TRBD1 or TRBD2 for D (5 bases each). This CDR3 is 12 amino acids long. The germline CDR1 and CDR2 sequences are MNHEY and SVGAGI. Trimming removed 5 bases at V and 4 bases at J, with 9 bases between. Here the CDR3 reads CASSRGAYEQYF. DNA of the CDR3: TGTGCCAGCAGTCGAGGGGCATACGAGCAGTACTTC.

The table lists this clone with a count of one. The V gene is TRBV10-3, the J gene TRBJ2-5; TRBD1 might be the D (6 bases). Judging by the DNA end, TRBJ2-7 fits better; the J call may be wrong. CDR1 is ENHRY and CDR2 is SYGVKD in the germline V gene. The CDR3 contains 13 residues. The CDR3 region is CAISKDSPYEQYF. DNA for the CDR3: TGTGCCATCAGTAAGGACAGTCCCTACGAGCAGTACTTC.

The table lists this clone with a few counts. The V call is TRBV19, the J call TRBJ2-1; D may be TRBD1 or TRBD2 (5 bases each). CDR3 length: 14 residues. CDR1 and CDR2 (germline): LNHDA, SQIVND (reference sequence). V gave up 4 bases and J gave up 6 bases, with 13 bases separating them. The CDR3 spells CASSSRGRSNEQFF. In nucleotides, the CDR3 is TGTGCCAGTAGTAGTCGGGGACGTTCCAATGAGCAGTTCTTC. Supplemented by reference TRBV19 and TRBJ2-1, the full variable domain reads DGGITQSPKYLFRKEGQNVTLSCEQNLNHDAMYWYRQDPGQGLRLIYYSQIVNDFQKGDIAEGYSVSREKKESFPLTVTSAQKNPTAFYLCASSSRGRSNEQFFGPGTRLTVL.

DNA of the CDR3: TGCGCCAGCAGCGCACTAGCGGAGGAGACCCAGTACTTC. It specifies CASSALAEETQYF. The rearrangement uses TRBV10-1 and TRBJ2-5; 8 bases fit TRBD2. The CDR3 sequence is 13 residues long. Germline CDR1 WNHNN, CDR2 SYGVQD (reference sequence). V shed 6 bases, J shed 5 bases, and the junction held 5 bases outside the gene matches.